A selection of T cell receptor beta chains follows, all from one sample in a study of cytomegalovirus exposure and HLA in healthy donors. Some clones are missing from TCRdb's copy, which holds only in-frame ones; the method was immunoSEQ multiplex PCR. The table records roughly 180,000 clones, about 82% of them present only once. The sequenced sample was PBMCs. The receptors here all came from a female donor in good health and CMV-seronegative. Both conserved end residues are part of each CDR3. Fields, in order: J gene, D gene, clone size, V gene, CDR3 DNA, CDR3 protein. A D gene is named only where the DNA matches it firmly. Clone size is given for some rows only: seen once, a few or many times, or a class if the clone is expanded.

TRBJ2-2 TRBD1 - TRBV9 TGTGCCAGCAGCGTGGGACAGTCGAACACCGGGGAGCTGTTTTTT CASSVGQSNTGELFF
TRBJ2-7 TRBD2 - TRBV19 TGTGCCAGTAGCAATCGGGAGGGGGGAACCTACGAGCAGTACTTC CASSNREGGTYEQYF
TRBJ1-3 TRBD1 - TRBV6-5 TGTGCCAGCAGTTTGCAGGGGGCGAGCTCTGGAAACACCATATATTTT CASSLQGASSGNTIYF
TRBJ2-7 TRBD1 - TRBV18 TGTGCCAGCTCAACCGGGACAGCAGGCTACGAGCAGTACTTC CASSTGTAGYEQYF
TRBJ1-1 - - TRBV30 TGTGCCTGGAGTCGGGACTGGGGGAACACTGAAGCTTTCTTT CAWSRDWGNTEAFF
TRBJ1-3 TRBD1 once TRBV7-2 TGTGCCAGCAGCTTAACAGGGGGAAAAGGAAACACCATATATTTT CASSLTGGKGNTIYF
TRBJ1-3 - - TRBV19 TGTGCCAGTAGTCGCGACACGCTTGGGTCTGGAAGCACCATATATTTT CASSRDTLGSGSTIYF
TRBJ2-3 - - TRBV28 TGTGCCAGCAGGCTCGGAGGGGCGCCCGGTAACACAGATACGCAGTATTTT CASRLGGAPGNTDTQYF
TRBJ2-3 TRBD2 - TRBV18 TGTGCCAGCTCACCACTGGCTAGCGGCTTGAGCACAGATACGCAGTATTTT CASSPLASGLSTDTQYF
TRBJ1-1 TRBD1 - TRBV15 TGTGCCACCAGCAGAGATCCCCAGGGGGCCAAGAACACTGAAGCTTTCTTT CATSRDPQGAKNTEAFF
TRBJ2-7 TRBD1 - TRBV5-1 TGCGCCAGCAGCTTGGGAGGGACAGGGAACTCCTACGAGCAGTACTTC CASSLGGTGNSYEQYF
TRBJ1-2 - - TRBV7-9 TGTGCCAGCAGCTTGGAGGACAGCTATGGCTACACCTTC CASSLEDSYGYTF
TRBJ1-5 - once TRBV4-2 TGTGCCAGCAGCCAAGCCAGGGGAAGATATCAGCCCCAGCATTTT CASSQARGRYQPQHF
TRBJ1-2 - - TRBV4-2 TGTGCCAGCAGCCAATTTGAGGGCGGCCGTGGCTACACCTTC CASSQFEGGRGYTF
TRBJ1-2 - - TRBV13 TGTGCCAGCAGCTTAGAAGCCGGGGGTGGCTACACCTTC CASSLEAGGGYTF
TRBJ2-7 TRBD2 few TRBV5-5 TGTGCCAGCAGCTTGGCTAGCGGGGGGCCCTACGAGCAGTACTTC CASSLASGGPYEQYF
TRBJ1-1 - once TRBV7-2 TGTGCCAGCAGCTTAATCCGGGAGGGTACTGAAGCTTTCTTT CASSLIREGTEAFF